The subject of this entry is one T cell receptor beta chain. Its antigen is undetermined. This same CDR3 is encoded by further DNA sequences in the sample. This PCR relied on a set of 60 Vbeta primers and 13 Jbeta primers. Sequencing used immunoSEQ multiplex PCR; TCRdb keeps in-frame clones, though not all of them. The sample holds more than 150,000 clones, around 80% seen once. With V trimmed by 8 bases and J by 3 bases, 5 bases remained unmatched. In germline, CDR1 is LNHDA, CDR2 SQIVND (reference sequence). The CDR3 length is 15 residues. This sample was included in a study of cytomegalovirus exposure and HLA in healthy donors. Study-level points and caveats: One cluster of highly shared sequence variants probably arose as a sequencing artifact. A later analysis linked a missense DCLRE1C variant to TCR beta V- and J-gene trimming. Cytomegalovirus-associated status was assigned to some 180 TCR beta chains.

The sample consisted of PBMCs. The receptor comes from a young man in good health and CMV-seronegative. The chain carries TRBV19 and TRBJ1-4; TRBD1 agrees at 11 bases. DNA for the CDR3: TGTGCCAGTCGGGACAGGGGGTTTTCTAATGAAAAACTGTTTTTT. It encodes CASRDRGFSNEKLFF.